This TCR beta chain emerged from a study of blood T cell repertoires in COVID-19 (dated by TCRdb to about 2020). Context from the whole study: The collaborator samples originated in the United States, Italy and Spain and spanned the acute and convalescent phases of COVID-19. The prospective study material was composed of cDNA or gDNA derived from T cells, B-cell-depleted T cells, or PBMCs. Deeply sampled blood TCRbeta repertoires from subjects exposed to, actively infected with, or recovered from COVID-19 were included in the dataset. A freely available public database, intended as a resource for researchers studying the immune response to SARS-CoV-2, is where the repertoires were released. The samples were drawn from the first 160 participants of the ongoing ImmuneRACE study and from over a thousand subjects provided by 6 global collaborators. A de-identified subject ID, COVID-19 status, age in years and sex were almost always included in the sample metadata. Where available, HLA class I and class II types were obtained from metadata supplied by the sample provider rather than from assay-based typing.

A distance of 14 bases separates the germline ends of V and J, which lose 0 bases and 5 bases respectively. From a lookup of the germline V gene, CDR1 and CDR2 are SGDLS and YYNGEE. From its cysteine to its phenylalanine, the CDR3 spans 15 amino acids. The only DNA kept is the CDR3, 45 bases in frame from the first base. TCRbeta CDR3 regions were amplified from genomic DNA using the immunoSEQ Assay, a bias-controlled multiplex PCR. The study's own analysis went as follows. The number of nucleated cells in each sample was estimated by amplification of reference gene primers within the assay. Sequence reads were collapsed and filtered to measure the absolute abundance of every unique TCRbeta CDR3 rearrangement. For each sample, productive Simpson clonality was calculated as the square root of Simpson's diversity index across productive rearrangements. TCRdb holds this immuneACCESS table with in-frame rearrangements only. Some clones are missing; in checked studies, unresolved V genes explain under half, and the rest has no known cause. For V, J and clone size, that table is used; D and trimming come from the DNA. The sample includes approximately 170,000 clones, with 70% to 85% observed a single time. The ten largest clones capture less than 8% of the sample.

The paper's findings and limits, for the study overall: The quantity of clinical and demographic metadata differed by source and by participant and was supplied without curation.

This clone was picked up one time. Its antigen is unknown. No qualities accompany the bases; no much larger clone lies one base away. One collaborating source in Seattle enrolled patients during active infection and followed them longitudinally through the course of disease. Each collaborating institution followed its own protocols to collect whole blood in K2EDTA tubes. For TCRbeta analysis, collaborators shipped samples as frozen whole blood, isolated PBMCs, or DNA extracted from either of those sample types. Sequenced material: peripheral blood. This TCR came from an elderly man with COVID-19, enrolled during active disease. Rearrangement joined TRBV9 to TRBJ1-1; TRBD1 is a weak D gene call, 5 bases matching. In nucleotide form, the sequence is TGTGCCAGCAGCGTAGCGGACACAAAAGGGACTGAAGCTTTCTTT. Translated, this gives CASSVADTKGTEAFF. The full variable domain, completed from the reference TRBV9 and TRBJ1-1 proteins outside the CDR3, reads DSGVTQTPKHLITATGQRVTLRCSPRSGDLSVYWYQQSLDQGLQFLIQYYNGEERAKGNILERFSAQQFPDLHSELNLSSLELGDSALYFCASSVADTKGTEAFFGQGTRLTVV.